This entry lists 32 T cell receptor beta chains sequenced from one sample in a study of blood T cell repertoires in COVID-19. Profiled with immunoSEQ multiplex PCR; TCRdb holds only in-frame clones, not every one. The top ten hold more than 1.5% of the sample, which has some 200,000 clones, about nine tenths seen once. Sample: peripheral blood. Receptors originate from a man aged 65 to 79 with acute or convalescent COVID-19.

The chain couples TRBV6-5 to TRBJ1-1; D remains ambiguous. Germline V gene data show CDR1 as MNHEY and CDR2 as SVGAGI. There are 14 residues in the CDR3. Trimming pared 2 bases from V and 4 bases from J, leaving 11 bases between. CDR3 residues: CASSYLGSSTEAFF. The CDR3 DNA reads TGTGCCAGCAGTTACCTTGGTTCGAGCACTGAAGCTTTCTTT.

The CDR3 nucleotides are TGCAGCGTTGAGCACTTTACGGCCTACAATGAGCAGTTCTTC. Translation: CSVEHFTAYNEQFF. The rearrangement joins TRBV29-1 to TRBJ2-1; D is ambiguous. The CDR3 is made up of 14 amino acids. Germline V CDR1 and CDR2: SQVTM, ANQGSEA. Trimming left V 3 bases short and J 2 bases short, with 11 bases between.

The chain combines TRBV19 with TRBJ2-7; TRBD2 matches at 8 bases. This CDR3 region has 15 residues. V lost 5 bases to trimming and J lost 3 bases; unmatched junction nucleotides: 9. Germline CDR1 LNHDA, CDR2 SQIVND (reference sequence). CDR3 in amino acids: CASSAPGLGGYEQYF. CDR3 DNA sequence: TGTGCCAGTAGTGCACCGGGACTAGGGGGCTACGAGCAGTACTTC.

This sequence joins TRBV12-3 or TRBV12-4 and TRBJ1-1; D is undetermined. Trimming took off 8 bases at V and 1 base at J, with 11 bases between the two ends. The CDR3 is 13 amino acids. The CDR3 DNA reads TGTGCCAGCGTAGCCCTGCCGAACACTGAAGCTTTCTTT. It specifies CASVALPNTEAFF.

This clone is a singleton in its sample. This chain joins TRBV5-4 and TRBJ2-5; D is undetermined. This CDR3 is 15 amino acids long. V lost 1 base to trimming and J lost 4 bases, with 14 bases between them. CDR1 SGHNT and CDR2 YYREEE come from the germline V gene (reference sequence). CDR3 DNA sequence: TGTGCCAGCAGCTTGTTTCCCTCTGTCGGAGAGACCCAGTACTTC. Its translation is CASSLFPSVGETQYF.

The rearrangement links TRBV7-6 to TRBJ1-6; the D is unclear. Deletions cut 0 bases from V and 0 bases from J, with 12 bases between. The CDR3 extends over 18 amino acids. Germline V gene data show CDR1 as SGHVS and CDR2 as FNYEAQ. The CDR3 DNA is TGTGCCAGCAGCTTAGCTGCACGACGGAGCTCCTATAATTCACCCCTCCACTTT. This codes for CASSLAARRSSYNSPLHF.

This clone appeared once. The chain is built from TRBV5-1 and TRBJ2-3; 7 nucleotides line up with TRBD2. V lost 0 bases to trimming and J lost 0 bases; unmatched junction nucleotides: 4. CDR1 SGHRS and CDR2 YFSETQ come from the germline V gene. The CDR3 consists of 16 residues. The CDR3 bases are TGCGCCAGCAGCTTGGCAGCGGGGCAAAGCACAGATACGCAGTATTTT. Protein product: CASSLAAGQSTDTQYF.

The rearrangement joins TRBV7-3 to TRBJ2-3; perhaps TRBD2 as D (6 bases). This CDR3 comprises 13 residues. From germline, CDR1 is SGHTA and CDR2 FQGTGA. Trimming stripped 5 bases from V and 1 base from J, with 7 bases between. The CDR3 nucleotides read TGTGCCAGCAGCCCGGGGGGCACAGATACGCAGTATTTT. This encodes CASSPGGTDTQYF.

V and J are TRBV28 and TRBJ2-7, with a tentative D call TRBD2 (6 bases). V lost 6 bases and J lost 2, with 20 bases in between. Germline assignment: CDR1 MDHEN and CDR2 SYDVKM. The CDR3 contains 16 residues. CDR3 DNA sequence: TGTGCCAGCAGCTACTTCTTCGGCGGGACGGCCTACGAGCAGTACTTC. Translation: CASSYFFGGTAYEQYF.

The chain combines TRBV5-4 with TRBJ1-6; D gene uncertain. Trimming pared 4 bases from V and 6 bases from J, leaving 17 bases between. The CDR3 runs to 16 residues. CDR1 and CDR2 from the germline V gene are SGHNT and YYREEE (reference sequence). In DNA form, the CDR3 reads TGTGCCAGCAGCACGAATGCGCGGGAAGTTAATTCACCCCTCCACTTT. It translates to CASSTNAREVNSPLHF.

The V and J genes are TRBV27 and TRBJ2-7; D is possibly TRBD2 (7 bases). Between the trimmed V and J ends, which lost 4 bases and 0 bases, there was a span of 19 bases. Germline V CDR1 and CDR2: MNHEY, SMNVEV (reference sequence). This CDR3 is built from 17 residues. The DNA for the CDR3 is TGTGCCAGCAGTTCTAAAGGGGGGGGGCCCACCTCCTACGAGCAGTACTTC. Translated: CASSSKGGGPTSYEQYF.

This chain connects TRBV21-1 to TRBJ2-7; no check of the table's D call, TRBD2, against the DNA was made. TRBV21-1 is designated a pseudogene. The CDR3 totals 18 residues. CDR3 DNA sequence: TGTGCCAGCAGCAAACTGAGGGGACTAGCGGGATCTCACTACGAGCAGTACTTC. Its translation: CASSKLRGLAGSHYEQYF.

V and J are TRBV20-1 and TRBJ2-1; D not resolved. The V and J ends lost 4 bases and 6 bases respectively, with 16 bases between them. The length of the CDR3 is 14 residues. Germline values: CDR1 DFQATT, CDR2 SNEGSKA (reference sequence). The CDR3 loop reads CSAIEARHSNEQFF. The CDR3 DNA reads as TGCAGTGCTATTGAAGCCAGACATAGCAATGAGCAGTTCTTC.

The V gene is TRBV9, the J gene TRBJ2-7, with 8 bases aligning to TRBD2. The CDR3 loop spans 14 amino acids. Germline CDR1 reads SGDLS; CDR2 reads YYNGEE. Unmatched junction bases numbered 5, after V lost 0 bases and J lost 6 bases. The CDR3 DNA follows: TGTGCCAGCAGCGTAGCTGGACTAGCCTCCGAGCAGTACTTC. It is translated as CASSVAGLASEQYF.

The gene calls are TRBV9 and TRBJ2-3; TRBD2 matches at 8 bases. Germline assignment: CDR1 SGDLS and CDR2 YYNGEE. The CDR3 is 15 residues long. V shed 2 bases and J 5 bases; nucleotides not matched to a gene: 7. For the CDR3, the DNA is TGTGCCAGCAGCGTGGGGGGGACTAGTGGAGATACGCAGTATTTT. Translation: CASSVGGTSGDTQYF.

There are a few counts of this clone. The V and J genes are TRBV2 and TRBJ2-7; D is uncertain. The CDR3 contains 13 residues. CDR1 and CDR2 (germline): SNHLY, FYNNEI. V was trimmed by 6 bases and J by 1 base, leaving 10 bases between them. The CDR3 spells CASSPTESYEQYF. The CDR3 bases are TGTGCCAGCAGCCCTACTGAGTCCTACGAGCAGTACTTC.

This clone was seen only once. The J gene is TRBJ2-1, the V gene TRBV24-1; 9 bases are shared with TRBD2. The junction had 9 bases not matched to a gene; V was cut back by 3 bases and J by 4 bases. The CDR3 runs 17 residues. The germline V gene encodes CDR1 KGHDR and CDR2 SFDVKD. The CDR3 reads CATSDRSAGGYYNEQFF. In nucleotides, the CDR3 is TGTGCCACCAGTGATCGCTCCGCGGGAGGGTATTACAATGAGCAGTTCTTC.

This clone was seen once. This chain links TRBV27 with TRBJ1-2, with a weak D call TRBD1 (5 bases). Trimming removed 2 bases from V and 6 bases from J, with 10 bases in between. The germline CDR1 and CDR2 sequences are MNHEY and SMNVEV (reference sequence). The CDR3 length is 13 residues. CDR3 bases: TGTGCCAGCAGTTTAACCGGCAGGGATGGCTACACCTTC. This codes for CASSLTGRDGYTF.

This CDR3 is CASRPEGLGELFF. The DNA for the CDR3 is TGTGCCAGCAGACCGGAGGGCCTCGGGGAGCTGTTTTTT. The rearrangement uses TRBV12-3 or TRBV12-4 and TRBJ2-2; TRBD2 might be the D (6 bases). The CDR3 is made up of 13 amino acids. The germline V and J ends were trimmed by 6 bases and 7 bases, with 12 bases remaining between them.

The V call is TRBV9, the J call TRBJ1-4, with 8 bases fitting TRBD1. The trim removed 0 bases at V and 4 bases at J, leaving 2 bases unmatched. This CDR3 has 15 amino acids. Germline loops: CDR1 SGDLS, CDR2 YYNGEE. CDR3 region: CASSVGTGGNEKLFF. The CDR3 DNA follows: TGTGCCAGCAGCGTAGGTACAGGGGGTAATGAAAAACTGTTTTTT.

The J gene is TRBJ1-4, the V gene TRBV4-1; a weak D match, TRBD1 (6 bases). Between the trimmed V and J ends, which lost 0 bases and 8 bases, there was a span of 16 bases. Germline V gives CDR1 MGHRA, CDR2 YSYEKL. The CDR3 covers 16 residues. CDR3 region: CASSQDWPGVREKLFF. The DNA of the CDR3 is TGCGCCAGCAGCCAAGATTGGCCAGGGGTACGGGAAAAACTGTTTTTT.

The CDR3 region has the DNA TGTGCCAGCAGTGTTGGGCAGGGGGGAAACTATGGCTACACCTTC. Its translation is CASSVGQGGNYGYTF. V gene TRBV2 combines with J gene TRBJ1-2; 7 bases map to TRBD1. The trim removed 4 bases at V and 2 bases at J, leaving 7 bases unmatched. The CDR3 loop spans 15 amino acids. Germline CDR1 is SNHLY and CDR2 is FYNNEI.

On this clone itself: Other DNA sequences of this sample code for an identical CDR3. The J gene is TRBJ2-1, the V gene TRBV5-1; D is uncertain. Trimming removed 0 bases from V and 0 bases from J, with 7 bases in between. Per the germline V gene, CDR1 is SGHRS and CDR2 is YFSETQ. The CDR3 totals 15 residues. The CDR3 nucleotides read TGCGCCAGCAGCTTGGGCGGTAGCTCCTACAATGAGCAGTTCTTC. Translation gives CASSLGGSSYNEQFF. The complete variable domain, with remaining parts taken from reference TRBV5-1 and TRBJ2-1, reads KAGVTQTPRYLIKTRGQQVTLSCSPISGHRSVSWYQQTPGQGLQFLFEYFSETQRNKGNFPGRFSGRQFSNSRSEMNVSTLELGDSALYLCASSLGGSSYNEQFFGPGTRLTVL.

CDR3 nucleotide sequence: TGTGCCAGCAGCTTGGAACGCGGGGAAAAACTGTTTTTT. It encodes CASSLERGEKLFF. The chain combines TRBV5-4 with TRBJ1-4, with no clear D. Germline-derived CDR1 and CDR2 are SGHNT and YYREEE (reference sequence). The CDR3 consists of 13 residues. V lost 0 bases and J 8 bases, leaving 8 bases between the germline ends.

This rearrangement joins TRBV28 to TRBJ1-6; a weak D match, TRBD1 (5 bases). Trimming took off 9 bases at V and 8 bases at J, with 11 bases between the two ends. This CDR3 spans 12 amino acids. Germline-derived CDR1 and CDR2 are MDHEN and SYDVKM. CDR3 in amino acids: CASQSGDSPLHF. Written as DNA, the CDR3 is TGTGCCAGTCAATCGGGGGATTCACCCCTCCACTTT.

This rearrangement joins TRBV14 to TRBJ2-2, with 7 bases matching TRBD2. With 0 bases clipped from V and 5 bases from J, the junction kept 3 bases outside the gene matches. The CDR3 runs to 15 residues. Looked up from germline, CDR1 is SGHDN and CDR2 is FVKESK. As DNA, the CDR3 is TGTGCCAGCAGCCAAGAGGGGAGGGCGACCGGGGAGCTGTTTTTT. Protein: CASSQEGRATGELFF.

This chain joins TRBV5-1 and TRBJ2-5; 14 nucleotides line up with TRBD2. This CDR3 spans 18 amino acids. Looked up from germline, CDR1 is SGHRS and CDR2 is YFSETQ. Trimming took 4 bases from V and 2 from J; bases not matched to a gene: 10. The DNA for the CDR3 is TGCGCCAGCAGCAGACGACTAGCGGGAGGGGTCAAACAAGAGACCCAGTACTTC. As protein: CASSRRLAGGVKQETQYF.

The rearrangement joins TRBV19 to TRBJ1-2, with TRBD1 identical over 8 bases. V shed 4 bases and J 11 bases; nucleotides not matched to a gene: 15. The germline V gene has CDR1 LNHDA and CDR2 SQIVND (reference sequence). The CDR3 sequence is 15 residues long. CDR3 in amino acids: CASSKPPGTGFKYTF. In DNA form, the CDR3 reads TGTGCCAGTAGTAAACCTCCCGGGACAGGCTTTAAGTACACCTTC.

This clone was observed a few times. V gene TRBV7-3 combines with J gene TRBJ2-7; D not resolved. V was cut by 1 base and J by 0 bases, with 10 bases left in between. There are 15 residues in the CDR3. Germline-derived CDR1 and CDR2 are SGHTA and FQGTGA. The CDR3 DNA is TGTGCCAGCAGCTTAAGCGGAATGGGCTCCTACGAGCAGTACTTC. The encoded protein is CASSLSGMGSYEQYF. Based on the CDR3 plus reference TRBV7-3 and TRBJ2-7, the full variable domain is GAGVSQTPSNKVTEKGKYVELRCDPISGHTALYWYRQSLGQGPEFLIYFQGTGAADDSGLPNDRFFAVRPEGSVSTLKIQRTERGDSAVYLCASSLSGMGSYEQYFGPGTRLTVT.

The CDR3 reads CASSLVPQGQRETQYF. CDR3 DNA sequence: TGCGCCAGCAGCTTGGTTCCCCAGGGGCAGAGGGAGACCCAGTACTTC. The genes are TRBV5-1 and TRBJ2-5; D may be TRBD1 (6 bases). The CDR3 length is 16 residues. CDR1 and CDR2 (germline): SGHRS, YFSETQ. Between the trimmed V and J ends, which lost 0 bases and 5 bases, there was a span of 17 bases. The whole variable domain, remainder taken from reference TRBV5-1 and TRBJ2-5, is KAGVTQTPRYLIKTRGQQVTLSCSPISGHRSVSWYQQTPGQGLQFLFEYFSETQRNKGNFPGRFSGRQFSNSRSEMNVSTLELGDSALYLCASSLVPQGQRETQYFGPGTRLLVL.

This clone appeared a single time. This chain uses TRBV18 with TRBJ1-1; 7 nucleotides align to TRBD1. CDR1 is KGHSH and CDR2 is LQKENI in the germline V gene. The length of the CDR3 is 18 residues. The trim removed 3 bases at V and 2 bases at J, leaving 15 bases unmatched. Written as DNA, the CDR3 is TGTGCCAGCTCACCCGCCACGGGACAGCCCCGGTACAACACTGAAGCTTTCTTT. It translates to CASSPATGQPRYNTEAFF.

The chain joins TRBV30 to TRBJ2-4; TRBD1 matches 7 bases. From germline, CDR1 is GTSNPN and CDR2 SVGIG (reference sequence). This CDR3 is built from 16 residues. Trimming cost V 0 bases and J 0 bases; bases outside gene matches: 5. CDR3 bases: TGTGCCTGGAGTGTACCAGGGGGTCTAGCCAAAAACATTCAGTACTTC. Its translation is CAWSVPGGLAKNIQYF.